A selection of T cell receptor beta chains follows, all from one sample in a study of CD8+ T cells in alopecia areata. Libraries were prepared by immunoSEQ multiplex PCR; TCRdb keeps only in-frame clonotypes and omits some of them. Here the sample spans roughly 60,000 clones, roughly 46% being singletons. The sample taken for sequencing was NKG2D-low CD8+ T cells sorted from blood. These receptors all stem from a human donor with alopecia areata. Both conserved end residues are part of each CDR3. Fields, in order: V gene, clone size, J gene, D gene, CDR3 DNA, CDR3 protein. A D gene is named only where the DNA matches it firmly. A row's size may be missing; if present it is once, few, many or a size class.

V gene: TRBV29-1; clone size: .; J gene: TRBJ1-4; D gene: TRBD1; CDR3 DNA: TGCAGCGTTGAAGAGTGGACAGGGGGAGAAAAACTGTTTTTT; CDR3 protein: CSVEEWTGGEKLFF
V gene: TRBV6-5; clone size: .; J gene: TRBJ2-4; D gene: .; CDR3 DNA: TGTGCCAGCGGTCGGCCGGGAAGCAAAAACATTCAGTACTTC; CDR3 protein: CASGRPGSKNIQYF
V gene: TRBV7-9; clone size: few; J gene: TRBJ2-6; D gene: .; CDR3 DNA: TGTGCCAGCAGCTTTCAGGGAGGGGCCAACGTCCTGACTTTC; CDR3 protein: CASSFQGGANVLTF
V gene: TRBV2; clone size: .; J gene: TRBJ2-5; D gene: .; CDR3 DNA: TGTGCCAGCAGTGAAGTTGGGGGCCCAGAGACCCAGTACTTC; CDR3 protein: CASSEVGGPETQYF
V gene: TRBV6-5; clone size: .; J gene: TRBJ1-2; D gene: .; CDR3 DNA: TGTGCCAGCAGTTACTCCGGTGCTTGGGGGGACTATGGCTACACCTTC; CDR3 protein: CASSYSGAWGDYGYTF
V gene: TRBV11-3; clone size: .; J gene: TRBJ2-5; D gene: .; CDR3 DNA: TGTGCCAGCAGCCCGGGGACGGCGGAAGAGACCCAGTACTTC; CDR3 protein: CASSPGTAEETQYF
V gene: TRBV4-1; clone size: .; J gene: TRBJ1-1; D gene: .; CDR3 DNA: TGCGCCAGCAGCCCGGACAAAACGGTTGCTTTCTTT; CDR3 protein: CASSPDKTVAFF
V gene: TRBV6-5; clone size: .; J gene: TRBJ1-2; D gene: .; CDR3 DNA: TGTGCCAGCACCTACAGTCCGGGCTGGTATGGCTACACCTTC; CDR3 protein: CASTYSPGWYGYTF
V gene: TRBV29-1; clone size: .; J gene: TRBJ2-5; D gene: .; CDR3 DNA: TGCAGCGTTGAAGATTGGGGGGCCCTAAGCAGAGAGACCCAGTACTTC; CDR3 protein: CSVEDWGALSRETQYF
V gene: TRBV27; clone size: .; J gene: TRBJ2-1; D gene: .; CDR3 DNA: TGTGCCAGCAGTTTATCCCGGGACACATATACCTACAATGAGCAGTTCTTC; CDR3 protein: CASSLSRDTYTYNEQFF
V gene: TRBV4-3; clone size: .; J gene: TRBJ2-2; D gene: .; CDR3 DNA: TGCGCCAGCAGCCAAGACAGGTCCTCCACCGGGGAGCTGTTTTTT; CDR3 protein: CASSQDRSSTGELFF
V gene: TRBV28; clone size: .; J gene: TRBJ1-5; D gene: TRBD1; CDR3 DNA: TGTGCCAGCAGTTGGGTAACACAGGGGGCGGAGCCCCAGCATTTT; CDR3 protein: CASSWVTQGAEPQHF
V gene: TRBV29-1; clone size: .; J gene: TRBJ2-7; D gene: TRBD1; CDR3 DNA: TGCAGCTCATCCGGGACAGGGGGCTACGAGCAGTACTTC; CDR3 protein: CSSSGTGGYEQYF
V gene: TRBV4-1; clone size: .; J gene: TRBJ1-5; D gene: TRBD1; CDR3 DNA: TGCGCCAGCAGCCAAGATATGAGGACAGGCGGCAATCAGCCCCAGCATTTT; CDR3 protein: CASSQDMRTGGNQPQHF
V gene: TRBV7-8; clone size: .; J gene: TRBJ2-7; D gene: .; CDR3 DNA: TGTGCCAGCAGCGCGAAACTGGGGGAGCAGTACTTC; CDR3 protein: CASSAKLGEQYF
V gene: TRBV19; clone size: .; J gene: TRBJ2-7; D gene: TRBD1; CDR3 DNA: TGTGCCAGTAGTATAGGGACAGGCTCCCACGAGCAGTACTTC; CDR3 protein: CASSIGTGSHEQYF
V gene: TRBV29-1; clone size: few; J gene: TRBJ2-7; D gene: TRBD1; CDR3 DNA: TGCAGCGTCATCACAGGGGAGCGGAACGAGCAGTACTTC; CDR3 protein: CSVITGERNEQYF
V gene: TRBV27; clone size: .; J gene: TRBJ2-1; D gene: .; CDR3 DNA: TGTGCCAGCAGTGATTCTGACTCCATCACATACAATGAGCAGTTCTTC; CDR3 protein: CASSDSDSITYNEQFF
V gene: TRBV7-8; clone size: few; J gene: TRBJ1-2; D gene: .; CDR3 DNA: TGTGCCAGCAGCCCCAGGACCGATGGCTACACCTTC; CDR3 protein: CASSPRTDGYTF
V gene: TRBV19; clone size: few; J gene: TRBJ2-1; D gene: TRBD2; CDR3 DNA: TGTGCCAGTAGTATACTCCCCCCGGGACTAGCGGGAGACAATGAGCAGTTCTTC; CDR3 protein: CASSILPPGLAGDNEQFF
V gene: TRBV30; clone size: .; J gene: TRBJ1-4; D gene: .; CDR3 DNA: TGTGCCTGGAGTACAGACGGGCTGGGGGAAAAACTGTTTTTT; CDR3 protein: CAWSTDGLGEKLFF
V gene: TRBV6-1; clone size: few; J gene: TRBJ1-2; D gene: .; CDR3 DNA: TGTGCCAGCAGTGGGACCGCAGGGATCTTCAAATCTGGCTACACCTTC; CDR3 protein: CASSGTAGIFKSGYTF
V gene: TRBV29-1; clone size: few; J gene: TRBJ1-3; D gene: .; CDR3 DNA: TGCAGCGTTGTCCCTTCAGCCGTCCCTGGAAACACCATATATTTT; CDR3 protein: CSVVPSAVPGNTIYF
V gene: TRBV4-3; clone size: few; J gene: TRBJ1-1; D gene: .; CDR3 DNA: TGCGCCAGCAGCCAAGAGGAGAGCAACACTGAAGCTTTCTTT; CDR3 protein: CASSQEESNTEAFF
V gene: TRBV25-1; clone size: .; J gene: TRBJ2-5; D gene: TRBD2; CDR3 DNA: TGTGCCAGCAGTGAATTGGGGCTAGCGGAAGAGACCCAGTACTTC; CDR3 protein: CASSELGLAEETQYF
V gene: TRBV29-1; clone size: few; J gene: TRBJ2-7; D gene: .; CDR3 DNA: TGCAGCGTTACAGGGTCGGGTCTCGAGCAGTACTTC; CDR3 protein: CSVTGSGLEQYF
V gene: TRBV29-1; clone size: .; J gene: TRBJ2-7; D gene: .; CDR3 DNA: TGCAGCGTTGGCGGGACAGCCTCCTACGAGCAGTACTTC; CDR3 protein: CSVGGTASYEQYF
V gene: TRBV7-6; clone size: few; J gene: TRBJ2-3; D gene: .; CDR3 DNA: TGTGCCAGCACCCCGCCGGGGGCCCGATCAGATACGCAGTATTTT; CDR3 protein: CASTPPGARSDTQYF
V gene: TRBV20-1; clone size: .; J gene: TRBJ2-1; D gene: .; CDR3 DNA: TGCAGTGCTAGAGATCCCGATGAGCAGTTCTTC; CDR3 protein: CSARDPDEQFF
V gene: TRBV7-9; clone size: .; J gene: TRBJ2-7; D gene: TRBD1; CDR3 DNA: TGTGCCAGCAGCTCCGACAGGGGTCACGAGCAGTACTTC; CDR3 protein: CASSSDRGHEQYF
V gene: TRBV4-3; clone size: .; J gene: TRBJ2-5; D gene: .; CDR3 DNA: TGCGCCAGCAGCCAAAGGGGGGGGACCCAGTACTTC; CDR3 protein: CASSQRGGTQYF
V gene: TRBV14; clone size: few; J gene: TRBJ1-1; D gene: .; CDR3 DNA: TGTGCCAGCCATCCGGGGGGCGTCCTACTTGAAGCTTTCTTT; CDR3 protein: CASHPGGVLLEAFF
V gene: TRBV30; clone size: .; J gene: TRBJ1-1; D gene: .; CDR3 DNA: TGTGCCTGGAACGCGGGGGACACTGAAGCTTTCTTT; CDR3 protein: CAWNAGDTEAFF
V gene: TRBV6-5; clone size: .; J gene: TRBJ2-2; D gene: .; CDR3 DNA: TGTGCCAGCAGTTACCTCAACACCGGGGAGCTGTTTTTT; CDR3 protein: CASSYLNTGELFF
V gene: TRBV6-5; clone size: .; J gene: TRBJ2-1; D gene: TRBD2; CDR3 DNA: TGTGCCAGCAGGGAGACTAGCGGGTTCCTTAATGAGCAGTTCTTC; CDR3 protein: CASRETSGFLNEQFF
V gene: TRBV2; clone size: .; J gene: TRBJ2-1; D gene: .; CDR3 DNA: TGTGCCAGCATTCTCCGGGTGAGGGATGAGCAGTTCTTC; CDR3 protein: CASILRVRDEQFF
V gene: TRBV29-1; clone size: .; J gene: TRBJ2-2; D gene: .; CDR3 DNA: TGCAGCCCTCGGAGGGAGGACCTCGGGGAGCTGTTTTTT; CDR3 protein: CSPRREDLGELFF
V gene: TRBV2; clone size: few; J gene: TRBJ1-1; D gene: .; CDR3 DNA: TGTGCCAGCAATTACCGCGAAGCTTTCTTT; CDR3 protein: CASNYREAFF
V gene: TRBV7-9; clone size: .; J gene: TRBJ2-3; D gene: .; CDR3 DNA: TGTGCCAGCAGCCCTGTAGGGGATACGCAGTATTTT; CDR3 protein: CASSPVGDTQYF
V gene: TRBV23-1; clone size: few; J gene: TRBJ2-1; D gene: .; CDR3 DNA: TGCGCCCGTGGATCGGGACGGGGCCCCTACAATGAGCAGTTCTTC; CDR3 protein: CARGSGRGPYNEQFF
V gene: TRBV27; clone size: .; J gene: TRBJ1-2; D gene: .; CDR3 DNA: TGTGCCAGCAGTTTATTTGAGGGGATCGGGAACTATGGCTACACCTTC; CDR3 protein: CASSLFEGIGNYGYTF
V gene: TRBV4-2; clone size: once; J gene: TRBJ1-1; D gene: .; CDR3 DNA: TGTGCCAGCAGCCAAGGGGGGCACACTGAAGCTTTCTTT; CDR3 protein: CASSQGGHTEAFF
V gene: TRBV27; clone size: few; J gene: TRBJ2-2; D gene: .; CDR3 DNA: TGTGCCAGCAGTCCCTACACCGGGGAGCTGTTTTTT; CDR3 protein: CASSPYTGELFF
V gene: TRBV29-1; clone size: .; J gene: TRBJ1-2; D gene: TRBD1; CDR3 DNA: TGCAGCGTTGAAGATGGCACAGGGGGCGACTACACCTTC; CDR3 protein: CSVEDGTGGDYTF
V gene: TRBV6-5; clone size: .; J gene: TRBJ1-2; D gene: TRBD1; CDR3 DNA: TGTGCCAGCAGTTATGGCAGGGGGGACTATGGCTACACCTTC; CDR3 protein: CASSYGRGDYGYTF
V gene: TRBV29-1; clone size: few; J gene: TRBJ2-1; D gene: TRBD2; CDR3 DNA: TGCAGCGTCCGGGACTACACGACGAATGAGCAGTTCTTC; CDR3 protein: CSVRDYTTNEQFF
V gene: TRBV11-2; clone size: .; J gene: TRBJ2-1; D gene: .; CDR3 DNA: TGTGCCAGCAGCTATCGGGAGCCCACTGAGCAGTTCTTC; CDR3 protein: CASSYREPTEQFF
V gene: TRBV7-9; clone size: few; J gene: TRBJ2-1; D gene: .; CDR3 DNA: TGTGCCAGCAGCTTAGGACCCAGCTCCTACAATGAGCAGTTCTTC; CDR3 protein: CASSLGPSSYNEQFF
V gene: TRBV29-1; clone size: few; J gene: TRBJ1-2; D gene: .; CDR3 DNA: TGCAGCGTTGAAGCAGCCGGCCCCTATGGCTACACCTTC; CDR3 protein: CSVEAAGPYGYTF